This T cell receptor (beta chain) was sequenced for a study of glioma-infiltrating T cells. Regarding the study as a whole: Very few CDR3 sequences were shared between tissue and blood. Gliomas, especially low-grade, showed above-expected tissue-blood divergence; non-neoplastic patients showed below.

In its sample, this clonotype was seen a few times. As yet, its antigen is unknown. A much larger clone differs from this one at a single base, so this may be a read error. Using RNA template, CDR3s of TCR alpha and beta were amplified with iRepertoire arm-PCR. For one-step reverse transcription and amplification, 100-400 ng of tissue mRNA or PBMC total RNA was used. TCRdb reanalysed the multiplex PCR reads using MiXCR and keeps one entry per CDR3 protein. This table holds about 180,000 distinct CDR3 sequences, more than 35% found once. Germline loops: CDR1 SGHVS, CDR2 FQNEAQ. This CDR3 contains 12 residues.

This sequence originates from a human donor with low-grade glioma or glioblastoma, undergoing nonglioma brain surgery, or in good health (not recorded which). The V gene is TRBV7-8, the J gene TRBJ2-7; D call uncertain. Sequenced: glioma tissue, nonneoplastic brain tissue, or PBMCs (not recorded which). The chain's CDR3 is CASSLGLYEKYF. The CDR3, as DNA: TGTGCCAGCAGCTTGGGGTTGTACGAGAAGTACTTC. Full variable domain (remainder filled in from reference TRBV7-8 and TRBJ2-7): GAGVSQSPRYKVAKRGQDVALRCDPISGHVSLFWYQQALGQGPEFLTYFQNEAQLDKSGLPSDRFFAERPEGSVSTLKIQRTQQEDSAVYLCASSLGLYEKYFGPGTRLTVT.